These 24 T cell receptor beta chains were sequenced from one sample in a study of T cells after yellow fever vaccination. TCRdb re-called the 5' RACE reads through MiXCR, storing one row per CDR3 protein. The sample gives some 300,000 distinct CDR3 sequences, 3.6% of which show up once; around a quarter is in the top ten. The material was PBMCs, obtained on the day of the yellow fever booster vaccination. The receptors derive from a young man who received the YFV17D yellow fever vaccine.

This rearrangement joins TRBV4-1 to TRBJ2-4, with D possibly called TRBD1 or TRBD2 (6 bases each). CDR1 MGHRA and CDR2 YSYEKL come from the germline V gene. There are 17 residues in the CDR3. Trimming took 1 base from V and 6 from J, leaving 19 bases between them. CDR3 sequence (DNA): TGCGCCAGCAGCCAAGGTCGCGAGGGGGGCTGGGCAAACATTCAGTACTTC. Amino acid sequence: CASSQGREGGWANIQYF.

This clonotype was found a few times. The V and J genes are TRBV18 and TRBJ2-3; no clear D gene. CDR1 KGHSH and CDR2 LQKENI come from the germline V gene. Trimming took 0 bases from V and 1 from J, leaving 8 bases between them. This CDR3 is 15 amino acids long. CDR3 DNA sequence: TGTGCCAGCTCACCACCGGGATCCGGCACAGATACGCAGTATTTT. Translated: CASSPPGSGTDTQYF. The full variable domain, rest sourced from reference TRBV18 and TRBJ2-3, is NAGVMQNPRHLVRRRGQEARLRCSPMKGHSHVYWYRQLPEEGLKFMVYLQKENIIDESGMPKERFSAEFPKEGPSILRIQQVVRGDSAAYFCASSPPGSGTDTQYFGPGTRLTVL.

The CDR3 sequence: CASSPGIQQNYGYTF. In DNA form, the CDR3 reads TGTGCCAGCAGTCCCGGAATACAGCAAAACTATGGCTACACCTTC. The V gene is TRBV6-2 or TRBV6-3, the J gene TRBJ1-2; no reliable D call. V dropped 5 bases and J dropped 2 bases, with 15 bases sitting between them. Germline V gene lookup returns CDR1 MNHEY and CDR2 SVGEGT. The CDR3 runs 15 residues.

Many counts were recorded for this clonotype. The chain employs TRBV6-1 and TRBJ2-1; D possibly uses TRBD1 or TRBD2 (5 bases each). CDR3 length: 14 residues. Per germline, CDR1 MNHNS and CDR2 SASEGT. V was clipped by 6 bases and J by 9 bases, with 18 bases between them. CDR3 amino acids: CASRIRGRLIEQFF. The CDR3 DNA reads as TGTGCCAGCAGAATCCGGGGACGGCTTATTGAGCAGTTCTTC.

This clonotype has a handful of counts. The chain couples TRBV7-2 to TRBJ1-5, with D hard to call. Germline-derived CDR1 and CDR2 are SGHTA and FQGNSA. Trimming pared 5 bases from V and 9 bases from J, leaving 14 bases between. The CDR3 has 13 amino acids. CDR3: CASSLTPRRPQHF. In DNA form, the CDR3 reads TGTGCCAGCAGCCTGACCCCCCGGAGGCCCCAGCATTTT.

Many counts were recorded for this clonotype. The junction does not match germline at one end; this may be a read error. The chain carries TRBV5-1 and TRBJ2-7, with TRBD1 matching 8 bases. CDR3 length: 13 amino acids. In germline, CDR1 is SGHRS, CDR2 YFSETQ. CDR3 in amino acids: CASSLGQGDEQYF. The DNA for the CDR3 is TGTGCCAGCAGCTTAGGACAGGGAGACGAGCAGTACTTC. The full variable domain, its missing parts supplied by reference TRBV5-1 and TRBJ2-7, is KAGVTQTPRYLIKTRGQQVTLSCSPISGHRSVSWYQQTPGQGLQFLFEYFSETQRNKGNFPGRFSGRQFSNSRSEMNVSTLELGDSALYLCASSLGQGDEQYFGPGTRLTVT.

This clonotype was recorded a few times. This chain connects TRBV7-2 to TRBJ2-3, with TRBD2 matching 7 bases. Germline V gene sequence: CDR1 SGHTA, CDR2 FQGNSA. V gave up 4 bases and J gave up 4 bases; unmatched junction bases: 8. The CDR3 contains 15 residues. CDR3 DNA sequence: TGTGCCAGCAGCTCTCTAGCGGCCCAGGCAGATACGCAGTATTTT. This gives the protein CASSSLAAQADTQYF.

The V gene is TRBV7-2, the J gene TRBJ2-3; 10 nucleotides agree with TRBD2. Germline V gene data show CDR1 as SGHTA and CDR2 as FQGNSA. CDR3 length equals 16 residues. The V segment lost 1 base and the J segment 1 base; nucleotides outside the gene matches: 2. The CDR3 is CASSLGSGGRTDTQYF. The DNA of the CDR3 is TGTGCCAGCAGCTTAGGTAGCGGGGGGCGCACAGATACGCAGTATTTT.

This clonotype has a count of ten or more. This chain's CDR3 is CSARDLASPTKETQYF. The CDR3 DNA is TGCAGTGCTAGAGATTTGGCTAGCCCCACCAAAGAGACCCAGTACTTC. The J gene is TRBJ2-5, the V gene TRBV20-1; perhaps TRBD2 as D (5 bases). V was shortened by 0 bases and J by 3 bases, with 17 bases between the two germline ends. Germline V gives CDR1 DFQATT, CDR2 SNEGSKA (reference sequence). The CDR3 is 16 amino acids.

The chain recombines TRBV29-1 with TRBJ2-3; 9 bases align to TRBD2. Germline V CDR1 and CDR2: SQVTM, ANQGSEA. CDR3 length equals 14 residues. Trimming cost V 6 bases and J 7 bases; bases outside gene matches: 11. The CDR3 protein is CSVDPGTSLYTQYF. The CDR3 bases are TGCAGCGTGGACCCCGGGACTAGCTTGTATACGCAGTATTTT.

This clonotype was detected many times. The chain links TRBV5-4 to TRBJ2-2, with 9 positions matching TRBD1. From germline, CDR1 is SGHNT and CDR2 YYREEE (reference sequence). The CDR3 has 17 amino acids. Unmatched junction bases numbered 12, after V lost 4 bases and J lost 5 bases. The CDR3 here is CASSQNAGTGRTGELFF. The DNA of the CDR3 is TGTGCCAGCAGCCAAAACGCCGGGACAGGGAGAACCGGGGAGCTGTTTTTT.

At least ten counts were recorded for this clonotype. The J gene is TRBJ2-3, the V gene TRBV14; 10 bases agree with TRBD1. The ends lost 4 bases at V and 6 bases at J; junction bases unmatched: 10. CDR3 length: 16 amino acids. From germline, CDR1 is SGHDN and CDR2 FVKESK. CDR3 sequence: CASSPRTGGTADTQYF. The CDR3 DNA follows: TGTGCCAGCAGCCCCCGGACAGGGGGAACGGCCGATACGCAGTATTTT.

The rearrangement joins TRBV6-1 to TRBJ1-5, with D unclear. The CDR3 covers 13 residues. The ends were cut back, 6 bases at V and 6 bases at J, with 12 bases in the middle. The germline gives CDR1 MNHNS, CDR2 SASEGT. The CDR3 DNA reads TGTGCCAGCAGAACGTCCCGGGGTCAGCCCCAGCATTTT. This encodes CASRTSRGQPQHF.

This clonotype was recorded at least ten times. This chain links TRBV12-3 or TRBV12-4 with TRBJ2-7; 9 bases map to TRBD1. The length of the CDR3 is 13 residues. V gave up 6 bases and J gave up 3 bases; unmatched junction bases: 3. The CDR3 DNA follows: TGTGCCAGCAGCACGGGACAGGGCTACGAGCAGTACGTC. It specifies CASSTGQGYEQYV.

There are many counts of this clonotype. The chain carries TRBV7-2 and TRBJ2-7, with D maybe TRBD2 (7 bases). This CDR3 region has 14 residues. The V and J ends lost 5 bases and 6 bases respectively, with 17 bases between them. Germline CDR1 SGHTA, CDR2 FQGNSA. The CDR3: CASSPRRGAREQYF. For the CDR3, the DNA is TGTGCCAGCAGCCCGCGCCGGGGGGCCCGCGAGCAGTACTTC. Full variable domain (missing parts from reference TRBV7-2 and TRBJ2-7): GAGVSQSPSNKVTEKGKDVELRCDPISGHTALYWYRQSLGQGLEFLIYFQGNSAPDKSGLPSDRFSAERTGGSVSTLTIQRTQQEDSAVYLCASSPRRGAREQYFGPGTRLTVT.

The chain couples TRBV3-1 to TRBJ2-7; D might be TRBD2 (7 bases). The V gene lost 0 bases and the J gene lost 3 bases, with 15 bases spanning the gap. This CDR3 is 16 amino acids long. Germline CDR1 is LGHDT and CDR2 is YNNKEL (reference sequence). The DNA for the CDR3 is TGTGCCAGCAGCCAAGATGTGTGGGGGGGCAGCTACGAGCAGTACTTC. Its translation is CASSQDVWGGSYEQYF.

The sample holds a few counts of this clonotype. This chain joins TRBV5-6 and TRBJ1-1; 12 bases are a match to TRBD1. Germline V gives CDR1 SGHDT, CDR2 YYEEEE. The length of the CDR3 is 19 residues. V dropped 4 bases and J dropped 1; count of bases not matched to a gene: 14. CDR3 loop: CASSHPGQGASLSNTEAFF. For the CDR3, the DNA is TGTGCCAGCAGCCACCCGGGACAGGGGGCCTCTCTGTCGAACACTGAAGCTTTCTTT.

In this sample, this clonotype turned up many times. The CDR3 DNA reads as TGTGCCAGCAGCCCACCAATGGACACTGAAGCTTTCTTT. This gives the protein CASSPPMDTEAFF. The J gene is TRBJ1-1, the V gene TRBV6-6; no clear D. The germline V and J ends were trimmed by 6 bases and 3 bases, with 11 bases remaining between them. This CDR3 comprises 13 residues. Germline assignment: CDR1 MNHNY and CDR2 SVGAGI (reference sequence).

This clonotype was seen ten or more times. This chain connects TRBV6-2 or TRBV6-3 to TRBJ2-1; 10 nucleotides match TRBD2. The length of the CDR3 is 17 residues. Per germline, CDR1 MNHEY and CDR2 SVGEGT. With V trimmed by 4 bases and J by 0 bases, 6 bases remained unmatched. Here the CDR3 reads CASSSLSGGFSYNEQFF. CDR3 coding DNA: TGTGCCAGCAGTTCCCTTAGCGGGGGGTTCTCCTACAATGAGCAGTTCTTC.

The V call is TRBV7-2, the J call TRBJ2-7; a possible D gene is TRBD1 (5 bases). Germline assignment: CDR1 SGHTA and CDR2 FQGNSA. V lost 4 bases and J lost 3, with 16 bases in between. The CDR3 extends over 15 amino acids. Here the CDR3 DNA reads TGTGCCAGCAGCTGGGTTGGGGCGGATTACTACGAGCAGTACTTC. This codes for CASSWVGADYYEQYF.

This clonotype was detected ten times or more. A much larger clone differs by one base, so this may be a read error. CDR3 nucleotides: TGTGCCAGCAGTTACAGCGGGGGGGCCACAGATACGCAGTATTTT. Translated, it gives CASSYSGGATDTQYF. The rearrangement uses TRBV6-2 or TRBV6-3 and TRBJ2-3, with 10 bases identical to TRBD2. V trimming: 2 bases; J trimming: 2 bases; junction bases outside the gene matches: 1. From germline, CDR1 is MNHEY and CDR2 SVGEGT. CDR3 size: 15 residues.

This clonotype has at least ten counts. This chain uses TRBV20-1 with TRBJ1-1; the D is unclear. The CDR3 is 13 residues long. V shed 3 bases and J shed 3 bases, with 11 bases lying between them. Germline assignment: CDR1 DFQATT and CDR2 SNEGSKA (reference sequence). The CDR3 here is CSASEDLYTEAFF. CDR3 sequence (DNA): TGCAGTGCTAGTGAGGACTTATACACTGAAGCTTTCTTT.

In this sample, this clonotype turned up many times. The J gene is TRBJ1-2, the V gene TRBV5-1; 7 positions agree with TRBD1. Per the germline V gene, CDR1 is SGHRS and CDR2 is YFSETQ. The V and J ends lost 3 bases and 6 bases, in that order; junction bases with no gene match: 5. This CDR3 is 13 amino acids long. The CDR3 DNA follows: TGCGCCAGCAGCTACACAGGGGATCATGGCTACACCTTC. Its protein product is CASSYTGDHGYTF.

There are many counts of this clonotype. The J gene is TRBJ2-1, the V gene TRBV7-3; D remains unclear. V shed 2 bases and J shed 10 bases, with 15 bases lying between them. Per the germline V gene, CDR1 is SGHTA and CDR2 is FQGTGA. The CDR3 loop spans 14 amino acids. CDR3 sequence (DNA): TGTGCCAGCAGCTTACCCGGACGGGCCCAGGAGCAGTTCTTC. Its protein product is CASSLPGRAQEQFF.